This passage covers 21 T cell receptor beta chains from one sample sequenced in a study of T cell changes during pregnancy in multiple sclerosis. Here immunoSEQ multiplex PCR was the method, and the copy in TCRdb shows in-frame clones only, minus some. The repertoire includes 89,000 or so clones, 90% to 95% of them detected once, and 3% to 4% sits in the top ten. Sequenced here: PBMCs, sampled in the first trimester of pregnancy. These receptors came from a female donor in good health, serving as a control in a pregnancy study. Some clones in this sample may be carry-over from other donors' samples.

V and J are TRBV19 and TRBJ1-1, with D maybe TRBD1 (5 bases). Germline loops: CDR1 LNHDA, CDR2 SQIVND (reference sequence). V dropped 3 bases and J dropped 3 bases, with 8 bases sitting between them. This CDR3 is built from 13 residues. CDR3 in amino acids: CASSIGGDTEAFF. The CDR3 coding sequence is TGTGCCAGTAGTATCGGGGGGGACACTGAAGCTTTCTTT. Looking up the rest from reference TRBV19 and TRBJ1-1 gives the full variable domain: DGGITQSPKYLFRKEGQNVTLSCEQNLNHDAMYWYRQDPGQGLRLIYYSQIVNDFQKGDIAEGYSVSREKKESFPLTVTSAQKNPTAFYLCASSIGGDTEAFFGQGTRLTVV.

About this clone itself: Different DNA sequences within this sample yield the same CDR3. The CDR3 protein is CASSLGLSYEQYF. In DNA, the CDR3 is TGTGCCAGCAGCTTAGGGCTTAGTTACGAGCAGTACTTC. The chain employs TRBV13 and TRBJ2-7, with D unclear. Germline assignment: CDR1 PRHDT and CDR2 FYEKMQ (reference sequence). There are 13 residues in the CDR3. V shed 0 bases and J shed 4 bases, with 7 bases lying between them.

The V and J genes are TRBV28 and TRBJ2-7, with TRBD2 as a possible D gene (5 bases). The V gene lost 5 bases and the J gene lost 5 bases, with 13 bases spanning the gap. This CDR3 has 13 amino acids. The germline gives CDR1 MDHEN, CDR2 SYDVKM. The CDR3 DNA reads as TGTGCCAGCAGTCCCGGGGTTCCAGACGAGCAGTACTTC. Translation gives CASSPGVPDEQYF.

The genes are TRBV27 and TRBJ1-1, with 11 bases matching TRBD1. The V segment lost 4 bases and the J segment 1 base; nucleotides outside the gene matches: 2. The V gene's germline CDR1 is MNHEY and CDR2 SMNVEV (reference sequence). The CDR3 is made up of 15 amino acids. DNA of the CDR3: TGTGCCAGCAGTTCCGGGACAGGGGGGAACACTGAAGCTTTCTTT. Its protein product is CASSSGTGGNTEAFF.

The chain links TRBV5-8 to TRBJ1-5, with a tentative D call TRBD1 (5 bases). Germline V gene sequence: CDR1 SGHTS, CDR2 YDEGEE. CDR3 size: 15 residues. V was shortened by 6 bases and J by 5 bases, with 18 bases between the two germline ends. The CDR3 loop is CASNPAGQSHQPQHF. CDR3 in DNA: TGTGCCAGCAACCCGGCAGGGCAGAGCCATCAGCCCCAGCATTTT.

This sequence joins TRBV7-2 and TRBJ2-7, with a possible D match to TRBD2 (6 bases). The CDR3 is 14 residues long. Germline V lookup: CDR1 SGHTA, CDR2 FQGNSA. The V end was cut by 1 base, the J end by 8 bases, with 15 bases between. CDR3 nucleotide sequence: TGTGCCAGCAGCTTAGTTGGGGTAGCGGAGCAGCAGTACTTC. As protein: CASSLVGVAEQQYF. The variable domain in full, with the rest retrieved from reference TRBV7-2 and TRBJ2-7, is GAGVSQSPSNKVTEKGKDVELRCDPISGHTALYWYRQSLGQGLEFLIYFQGNSAPDKSGLPSDRFSAERTGGSVSTLTIQRTQQEDSAVYLCASSLVGVAEQQYFGPGTRLTVT.

The CDR3 DNA sequence: TGTGCCAGCAGCTTAGAACCAGCGGCGGAAGCTTTCTTT. It translates to CASSLEPAAEAFF. V and J are TRBV11-2 and TRBJ1-1; D is uncertain. Germline-derived CDR1 and CDR2 are SGHAT and FQNNGV. The V and J ends lost 0 bases and 8 bases respectively, with 10 bases between them. The CDR3 runs 13 residues.

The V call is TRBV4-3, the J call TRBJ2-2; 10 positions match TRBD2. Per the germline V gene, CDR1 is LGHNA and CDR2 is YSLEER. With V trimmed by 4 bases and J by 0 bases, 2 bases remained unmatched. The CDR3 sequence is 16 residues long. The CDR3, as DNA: TGCGCCAGCAGCCTCGGACTAGCGGCGAACACCGGGGAGCTGTTTTTT. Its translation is CASSLGLAANTGELFF.

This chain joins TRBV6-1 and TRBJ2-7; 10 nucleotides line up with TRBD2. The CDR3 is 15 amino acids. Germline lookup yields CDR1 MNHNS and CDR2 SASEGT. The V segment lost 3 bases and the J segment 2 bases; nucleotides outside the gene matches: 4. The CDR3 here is CASSDLGLAAYEQYF. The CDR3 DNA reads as TGTGCCAGCAGTGACCTCGGACTAGCGGCCTACGAGCAGTACTTC.

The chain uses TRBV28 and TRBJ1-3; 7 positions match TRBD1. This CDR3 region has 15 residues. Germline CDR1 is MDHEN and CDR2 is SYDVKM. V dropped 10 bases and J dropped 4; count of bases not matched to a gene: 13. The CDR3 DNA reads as TGTGCCACACAGACTTCGACAGGGACCGGAAACACCATATATTTT. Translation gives CATQTSTGTGNTIYF.

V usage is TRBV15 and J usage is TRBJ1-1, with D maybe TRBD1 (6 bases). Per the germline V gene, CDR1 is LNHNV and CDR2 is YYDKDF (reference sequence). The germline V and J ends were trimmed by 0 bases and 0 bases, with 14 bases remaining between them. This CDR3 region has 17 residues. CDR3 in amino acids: CATSRDYRTDLNTEAFF. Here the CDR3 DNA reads TGTGCCACCAGCAGAGATTACCGGACAGACTTGAACACTGAAGCTTTCTTT.

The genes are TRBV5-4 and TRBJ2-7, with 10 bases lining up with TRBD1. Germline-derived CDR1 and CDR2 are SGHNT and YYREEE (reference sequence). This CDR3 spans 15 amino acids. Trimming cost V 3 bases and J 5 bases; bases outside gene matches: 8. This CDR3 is CASSSDRGHLDEQYF. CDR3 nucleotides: TGTGCCAGCAGCTCCGACAGGGGGCATTTAGACGAGCAGTACTTC.

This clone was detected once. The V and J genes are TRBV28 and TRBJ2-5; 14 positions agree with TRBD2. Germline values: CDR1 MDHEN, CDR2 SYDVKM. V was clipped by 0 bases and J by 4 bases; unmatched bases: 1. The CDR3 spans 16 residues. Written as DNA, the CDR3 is TGTGCCAGCAGTTTATGGGGGACTAGCGGGAGAGAGACCCAGTACTTC. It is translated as CASSLWGTSGRETQYF.

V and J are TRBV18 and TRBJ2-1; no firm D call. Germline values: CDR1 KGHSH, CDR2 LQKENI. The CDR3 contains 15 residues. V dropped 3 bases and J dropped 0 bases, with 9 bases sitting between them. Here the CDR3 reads CASSPSPSSYNEQFF. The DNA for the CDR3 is TGTGCCAGCTCACCTAGCCCCAGCTCCTACAATGAGCAGTTCTTC.

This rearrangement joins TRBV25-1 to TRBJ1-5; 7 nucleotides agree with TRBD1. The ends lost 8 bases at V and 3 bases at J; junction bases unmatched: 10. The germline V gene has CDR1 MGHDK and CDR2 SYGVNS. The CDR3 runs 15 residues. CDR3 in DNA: TGTGCCAGCTTACCGAGGGGACAGTACAATCAGCCCCAGCATTTT. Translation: CASLPRGQYNQPQHF. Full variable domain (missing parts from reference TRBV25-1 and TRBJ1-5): EADIYQTPRYLVIGTGKKITLECSQTMGHDKMYWYQQDPGMELHLIHYSYGVNSTEKGDLSSESTVSRIRTEHFPLTLESARPSHTSQYLCASLPRGQYNQPQHFGDGTRLSIL.

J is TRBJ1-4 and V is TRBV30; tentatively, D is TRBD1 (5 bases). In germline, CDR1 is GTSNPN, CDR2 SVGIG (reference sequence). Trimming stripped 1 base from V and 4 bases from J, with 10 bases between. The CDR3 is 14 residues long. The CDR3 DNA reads TGTGCCTGGAGTGGAGTAGGGGTTAATGAAAAACTGTTTTTT. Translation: CAWSGVGVNEKLFF.

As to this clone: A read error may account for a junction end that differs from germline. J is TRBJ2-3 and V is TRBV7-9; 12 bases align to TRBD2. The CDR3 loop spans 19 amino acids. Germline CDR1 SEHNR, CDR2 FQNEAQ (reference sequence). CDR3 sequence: CASSLAGGEASAYSDTQYF. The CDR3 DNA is TGTGCCAGCAGCCTAGCGGGGGGGGAGGCGTCGGCATACTCGGATACGCAGTATTTT.

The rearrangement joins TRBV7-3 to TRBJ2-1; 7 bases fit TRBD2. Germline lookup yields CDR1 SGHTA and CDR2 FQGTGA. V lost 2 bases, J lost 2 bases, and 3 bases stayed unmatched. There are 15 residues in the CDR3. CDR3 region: CASSLASGTYNEQFF. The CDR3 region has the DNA TGTGCCAGCAGCTTAGCTAGCGGTACCTACAATGAGCAGTTCTTC.

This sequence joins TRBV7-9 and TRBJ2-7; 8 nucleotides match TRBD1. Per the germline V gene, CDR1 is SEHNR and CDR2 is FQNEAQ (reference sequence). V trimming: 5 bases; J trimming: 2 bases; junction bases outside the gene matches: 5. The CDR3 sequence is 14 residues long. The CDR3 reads CASSGDRRAYEQYF. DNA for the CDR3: TGTGCCAGCAGCGGGGACAGGAGGGCCTACGAGCAGTACTTC.

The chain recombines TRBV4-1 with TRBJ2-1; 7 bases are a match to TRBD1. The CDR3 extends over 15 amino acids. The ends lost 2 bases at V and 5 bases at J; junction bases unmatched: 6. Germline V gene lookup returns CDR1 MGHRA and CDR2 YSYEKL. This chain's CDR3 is CASSQHGQADNEQFF. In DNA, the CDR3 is TGCGCCAGCAGCCAACACGGACAGGCGGACAATGAGCAGTTCTTC.

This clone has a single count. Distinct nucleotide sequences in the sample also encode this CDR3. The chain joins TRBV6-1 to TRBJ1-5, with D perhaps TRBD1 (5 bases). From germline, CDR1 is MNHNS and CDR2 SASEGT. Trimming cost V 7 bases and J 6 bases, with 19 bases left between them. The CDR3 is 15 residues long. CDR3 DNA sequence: TGTGCCAGCATGGGACTACTCCCCCCAGGTCAGCCCCAGCATTTT. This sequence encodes CASMGLLPPGQPQHF.